The present entry profiles one T cell receptor beta chain with its context. Antigen unknown. These data come from a study of vaccination and CD4 T cells after COVID-19. Study-level information: Each convalescent patient was PCR positive for SARS-CoV-2 on nasal swab; 9 or 10 cases were mild and one severe. A few convalescent patients provided samples that were taken at day 14 and days 161 to 241 post-vaccination. Findings of the study overall: Spike mono-reactivity was shown by 304 of 307 vaccine-specific clones in convalescent patients.

TCRdb ran MiXCR on the PCR reads and lists one entry per CDR3 protein. The sample includes approximately 40,000 distinct CDR3 sequences, about 34% of them seen just once. Time point specified: late sampling 161 to 241 days after vaccination in a few convalescent patients. The CDR3 runs to 15 residues. V was pared by 3 bases and J by 0 bases, with 9 bases between. The germline gives CDR1 SGHTA, CDR2 FQGTGA. Sequencing used CD4+ T cells from blood, obtained about 7 months after SARS-CoV-2 vaccination. The gene calls are TRBV7-3 and TRBJ2-1; D is unclear. This clonotype originated in a human donor who had recovered from COVID-19. The CDR3 region has the DNA TGTGCCAGCAGCTTGCTTGGTGGCTCCTACAATGAGCAGTTCTTC. Its protein product is CASSLLGGSYNEQFF. Filled out from reference TRBV7-3 and TRBJ2-1, the complete variable domain reads GAGVSQTPSNKVTEKGKYVELRCDPISGHTALYWYRQSLGQGPEFLIYFQGTGAADDSGLPNDRFFAVRPEGSVSTLKIQRTERGDSAVYLCASSLLGGSYNEQFFGPGTRLTVL.